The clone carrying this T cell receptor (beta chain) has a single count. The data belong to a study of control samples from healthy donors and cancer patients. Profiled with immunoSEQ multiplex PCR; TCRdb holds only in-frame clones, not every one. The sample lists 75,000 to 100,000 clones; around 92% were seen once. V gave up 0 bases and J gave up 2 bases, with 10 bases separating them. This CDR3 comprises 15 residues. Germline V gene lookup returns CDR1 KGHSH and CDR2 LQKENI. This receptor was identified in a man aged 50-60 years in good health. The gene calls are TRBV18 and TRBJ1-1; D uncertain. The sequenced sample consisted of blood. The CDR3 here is CASSPPAGSNTEAFF. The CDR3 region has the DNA TGTGCCAGCTCACCACCGGCTGGTTCCAACACTGAAGCTTTCTTT.